This TCR beta chain derives from a study of blood T cell repertoires in COVID-19. Only in-frame clones appear in the TCRdb table, and some are missing; sequencing was by immunoSEQ multiplex PCR. In the table there are about 310,000 clones, about 90% of which are singletons. The CDR3 spans 18 residues. Trimming cost V 6 bases and J 0 bases, with 22 bases left between them. Germline CDR1 MDHEN, CDR2 SYDVKM. The sequence derives from a woman aged 25-40 years who had recovered from COVID-19. Sequences were obtained from PBMCs or T cells enriched from blood (not recorded which). The rearrangement links TRBV28 to TRBJ2-3, with D unclear. This CDR3 reads CASSPGFGSWSSTDTQYF. The CDR3 bases are TGTGCCAGCAGCCCCGGGTTCGGAAGTTGGTCTAGCACAGATACGCAGTATTTT. Using reference TRBV28 and TRBJ2-3 for the parts outside the CDR3, the full variable domain is DVKVTQSSRYLVKRTGEKVFLECVQDMDHENMFWYRQDPGLGLRLIYFSYDVKMKEKGDIPEGYSVSREKKERFSLILESASTNQTSMYLCASSPGFGSWSSTDTQYFGPGTRLTVL.